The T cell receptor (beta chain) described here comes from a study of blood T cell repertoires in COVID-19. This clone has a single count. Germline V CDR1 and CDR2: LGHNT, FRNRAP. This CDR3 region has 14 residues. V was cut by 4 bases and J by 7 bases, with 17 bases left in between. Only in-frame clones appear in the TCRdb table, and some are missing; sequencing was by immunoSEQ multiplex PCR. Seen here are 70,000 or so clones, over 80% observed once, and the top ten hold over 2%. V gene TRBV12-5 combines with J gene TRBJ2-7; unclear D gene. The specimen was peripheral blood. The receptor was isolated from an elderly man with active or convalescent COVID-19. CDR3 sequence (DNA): TGTGCTAGTGGTTCCCGTCTACCCCCAGGAGAGCAGTACTTC. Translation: CASGSRLPPGEQYF.